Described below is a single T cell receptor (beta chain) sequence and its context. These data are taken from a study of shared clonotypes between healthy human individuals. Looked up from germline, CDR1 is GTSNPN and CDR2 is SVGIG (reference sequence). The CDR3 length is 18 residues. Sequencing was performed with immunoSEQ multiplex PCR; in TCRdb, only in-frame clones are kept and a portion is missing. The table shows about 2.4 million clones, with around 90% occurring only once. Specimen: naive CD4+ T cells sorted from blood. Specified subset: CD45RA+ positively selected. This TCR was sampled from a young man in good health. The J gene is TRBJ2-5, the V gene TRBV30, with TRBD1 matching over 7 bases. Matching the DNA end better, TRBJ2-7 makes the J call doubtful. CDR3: CAWTRRTGAPRSSYEQYF. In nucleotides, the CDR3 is TGTGCCTGGACACGTAGAACAGGGGCCCCCAGGAGCTCCTACGAGCAGTACTTC.